The sequence of this TCR beta chain was determined in a study of radiotherapy plus CTLA-4 blockade in lung cancer. Study background: Disease control reached 31%, with objective responses in 15% to 20%.

Focal radiation was given together with CTLA-4 blockade (ipilimumab) to patients with chemo-refractory metastatic non-small-cell lung cancer. Profiled with immunoSEQ multiplex PCR; TCRdb holds only in-frame clones, not every one. The sample records tens of thousands of clones, roughly three quarters being singletons. Overall study results and limits: The best prediction of response reportedly came from early blood T cell clone dynamics, with interferon-beta. Among blood TCR repertoires after radiotherapy plus ipilimumab, tumor-derived clones expanded.

This clone appeared once. What it binds is not known. The V gene's germline CDR1 is KGHSH and CDR2 LQKENI. CDR3 length: 13 residues. Trimming stripped 5 bases from V and 5 bases from J, with 13 bases between. The origin of this receptor is a human donor with non-small cell lung cancer that progressed on radiotherapy plus ipilimumab. The chain carries TRBV18 and TRBJ2-7, with a tentative D call TRBD2 (6 bases). Sequences were derived from peripheral blood, sampled from a patient treated with radiotherapy plus ipilimumab. The CDR3 loop is CASSFPGLDEQYF. The CDR3 coding sequence is TGTGCCAGCTCATTTCCGGGACTTGACGAGCAGTACTTC.